Sequencing of this TCR beta chain was carried out in a study of cytomegalovirus exposure and HLA in healthy donors. All donors participated as healthy donors of bone marrow. Findings and caveats of the study: In a later analysis, a missense DCLRE1C variant was linked to TCR beta V- and J-gene trimming. The study labeled 180 or so TCR beta chains cytomegalovirus-associated. Earlier results showed most TCR beta V segments being productive about 87% or about 30% of the time.

Remarks on this clone: Its specificity is unknown.

PCR primers comprised 60 Vbeta and 13 Jbeta primers. The method was immunoSEQ multiplex PCR; TCRdb's version includes in-frame clones alone and lacks a portion of them. Among some 130,000 clones listed, around three quarters were seen once. This receptor was obtained from a young man in good health and CMV-seronegative. Source material: PBMCs.

The CDR3 DNA reads as TGTGCCAGCAGCCCGAGACTAGCGGGAGTCGGTGAGCAGTTCTTC. Amino acid sequence: CASSPRLAGVGEQFF. The chain combines TRBV27 with TRBJ2-1, with 12 bases identical to TRBD2. CDR3 length: 15 amino acids. Germline-derived CDR1 and CDR2 are MNHEY and SMNVEV (reference sequence). The V gene end was trimmed by 6 bases and the J gene end by 9 bases; junction bases not matched to a gene: 9.